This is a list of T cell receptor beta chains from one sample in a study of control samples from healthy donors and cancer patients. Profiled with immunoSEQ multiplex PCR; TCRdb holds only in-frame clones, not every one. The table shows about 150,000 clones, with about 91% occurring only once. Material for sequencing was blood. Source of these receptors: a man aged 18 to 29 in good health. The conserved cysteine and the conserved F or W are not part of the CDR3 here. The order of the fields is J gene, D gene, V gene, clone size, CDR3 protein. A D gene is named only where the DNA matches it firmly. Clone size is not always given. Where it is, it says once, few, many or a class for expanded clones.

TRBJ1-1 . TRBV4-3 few ASSQVVLGTEAF
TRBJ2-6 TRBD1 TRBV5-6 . ASSRTGSGANVLT
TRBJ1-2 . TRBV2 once ASSQGFNYGYT
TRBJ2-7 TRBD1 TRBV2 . ANSGTGGYEQY
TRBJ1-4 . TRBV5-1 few ASSLGGIGEKLF
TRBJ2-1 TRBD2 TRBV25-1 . ASSGSSGGAYEQF
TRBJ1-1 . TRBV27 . ASSPVGQSTEAF
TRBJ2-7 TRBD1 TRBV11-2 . ASSLGVGDSSYEQY
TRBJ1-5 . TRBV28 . ASSLRGTGQPQH
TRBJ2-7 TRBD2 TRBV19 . ASSSGGEQY
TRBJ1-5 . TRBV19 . ASSTYGASNQPQH
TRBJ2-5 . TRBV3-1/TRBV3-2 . ASSLQVGGETQY
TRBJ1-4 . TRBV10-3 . AISPSRAVNEKLF
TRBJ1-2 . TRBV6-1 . ASSEEGADSD
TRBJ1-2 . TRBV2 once ASSDSPGYGYT
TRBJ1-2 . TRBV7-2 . ASSRATRGYGYT
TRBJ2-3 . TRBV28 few ASSFTHVPDTQY
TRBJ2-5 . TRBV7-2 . ASSLGPREETQY
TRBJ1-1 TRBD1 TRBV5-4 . ASSPGTGGAWTEAF
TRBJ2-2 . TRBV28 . ASSTTPRNTGELF